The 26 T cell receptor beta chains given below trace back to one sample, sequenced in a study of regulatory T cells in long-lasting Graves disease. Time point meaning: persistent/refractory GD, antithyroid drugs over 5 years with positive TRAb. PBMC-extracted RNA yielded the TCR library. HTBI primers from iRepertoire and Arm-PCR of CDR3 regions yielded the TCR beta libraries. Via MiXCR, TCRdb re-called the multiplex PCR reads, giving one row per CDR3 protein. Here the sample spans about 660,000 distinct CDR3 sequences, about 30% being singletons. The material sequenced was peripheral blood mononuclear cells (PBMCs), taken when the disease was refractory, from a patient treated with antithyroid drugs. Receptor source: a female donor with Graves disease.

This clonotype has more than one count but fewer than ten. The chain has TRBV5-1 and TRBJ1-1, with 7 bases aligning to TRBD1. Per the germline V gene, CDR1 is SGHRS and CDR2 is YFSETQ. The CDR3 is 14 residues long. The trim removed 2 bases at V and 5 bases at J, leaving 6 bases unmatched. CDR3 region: CASSLYRGQTEAFF. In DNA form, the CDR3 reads TGCGCCAGCAGCTTATACAGGGGCCAGACTGAAGCTTTCTTT. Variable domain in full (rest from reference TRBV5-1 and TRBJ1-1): KAGVTQTPRYLIKTRGQQVTLSCSPISGHRSVSWYQQTPGQGLQFLFEYFSETQRNKGNFPGRFSGRQFSNSRSEMNVSTLELGDSALYLCASSLYRGQTEAFFGQGTRLTVV.

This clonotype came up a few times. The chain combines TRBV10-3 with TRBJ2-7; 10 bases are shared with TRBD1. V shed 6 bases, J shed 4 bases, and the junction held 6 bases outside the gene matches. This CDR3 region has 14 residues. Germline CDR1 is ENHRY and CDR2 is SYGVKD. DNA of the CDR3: TGTGCCATCAGCACCGGGACAGGGGTATACGAGCAGTACTTC. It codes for CAISTGTGVYEQYF.

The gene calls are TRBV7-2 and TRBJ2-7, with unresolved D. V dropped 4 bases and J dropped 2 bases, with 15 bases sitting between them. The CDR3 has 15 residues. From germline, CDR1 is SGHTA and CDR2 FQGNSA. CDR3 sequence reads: CASSSPAEGTYEQYF. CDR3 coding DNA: TGTGCCAGCAGCTCTCCGGCGGAAGGCACCTACGAGCAGTACTTC.

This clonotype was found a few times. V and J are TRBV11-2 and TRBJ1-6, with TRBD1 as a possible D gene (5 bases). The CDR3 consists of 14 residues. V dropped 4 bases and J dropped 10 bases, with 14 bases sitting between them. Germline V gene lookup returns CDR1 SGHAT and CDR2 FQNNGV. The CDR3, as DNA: TGTGCCAGCAGCTCGAACCAGGGACGCTCACCCCTCCACTTT. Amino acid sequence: CASSSNQGRSPLHF.

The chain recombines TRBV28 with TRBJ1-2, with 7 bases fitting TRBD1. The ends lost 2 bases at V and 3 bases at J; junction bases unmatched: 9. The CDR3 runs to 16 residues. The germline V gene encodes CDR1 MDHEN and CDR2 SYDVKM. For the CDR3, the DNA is TGTGCCAGCAGTTTAACAGGGGACCCTTTATACTATGGCTACACCTTC. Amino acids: CASSLTGDPLYYGYTF.

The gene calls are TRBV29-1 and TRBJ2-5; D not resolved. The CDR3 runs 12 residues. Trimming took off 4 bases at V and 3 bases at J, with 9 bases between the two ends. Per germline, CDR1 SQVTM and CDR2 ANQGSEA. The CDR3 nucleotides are TGCAGCGTTGTATTCTCAGAAGAGACCCAGTACTTC. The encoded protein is CSVVFSEETQYF.

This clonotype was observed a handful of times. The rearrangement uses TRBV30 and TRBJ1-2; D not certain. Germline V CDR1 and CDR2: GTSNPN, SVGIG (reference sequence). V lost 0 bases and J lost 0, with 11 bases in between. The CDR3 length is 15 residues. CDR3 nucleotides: TGTGCCTGGAGTGTACCCCGACAAGCTAACTATGGCTACACCTTC. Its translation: CAWSVPRQANYGYTF.

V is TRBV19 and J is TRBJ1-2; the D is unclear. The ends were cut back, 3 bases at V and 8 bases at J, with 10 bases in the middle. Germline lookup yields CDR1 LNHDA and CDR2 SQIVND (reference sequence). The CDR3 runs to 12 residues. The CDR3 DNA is TGTGCCAGTAGTATGGCAGCTAGCGGCTACACCTTC. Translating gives CASSMAASGYTF.

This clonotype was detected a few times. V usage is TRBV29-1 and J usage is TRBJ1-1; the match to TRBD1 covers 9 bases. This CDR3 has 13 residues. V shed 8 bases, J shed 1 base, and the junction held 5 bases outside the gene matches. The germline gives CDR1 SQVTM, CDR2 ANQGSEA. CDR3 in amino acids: CSTRQGENTEAFF. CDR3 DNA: TGCAGCACCCGACAGGGGGAGAACACTGAAGCTTTCTTT. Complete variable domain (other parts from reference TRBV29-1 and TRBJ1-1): SAVISQKPSRDICQRGTSLTIQCQVDSQVTMMFWYRQQPGQSLTLIATANQGSEATYESGFVIDKFPISRPNLTFSTLTVSNMSPEDSSIYLCSTRQGENTEAFFGQGTRLTVV.

This chain's CDR3 is CSAGRDSQSYEQYF. CDR3 coding DNA: TGCAGTGCTGGTAGGGACTCACAATCCTACGAGCAGTACTTC. V usage is TRBV20-1 and J usage is TRBJ2-7; D may be TRBD2 (6 bases). Looked up from germline, CDR1 is DFQATT and CDR2 is SNEGSKA (reference sequence). V was trimmed by 5 bases and J by 1 base, leaving 15 bases between them. The length of the CDR3 is 14 residues.

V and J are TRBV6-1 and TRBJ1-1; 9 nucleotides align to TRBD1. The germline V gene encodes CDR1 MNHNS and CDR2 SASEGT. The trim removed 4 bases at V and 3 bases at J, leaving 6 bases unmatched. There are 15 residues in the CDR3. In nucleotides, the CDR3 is TGTGCCAGCAGTGCCCGGGACAGGGCGGACACTGAAGCTTTCTTT. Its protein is CASSARDRADTEAFF.

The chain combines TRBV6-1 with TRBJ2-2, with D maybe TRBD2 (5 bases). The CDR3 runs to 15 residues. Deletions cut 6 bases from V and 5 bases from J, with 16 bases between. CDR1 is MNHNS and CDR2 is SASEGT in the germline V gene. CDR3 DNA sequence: TGTGCCAGCAGAATTAGCGCCCAGAAGACCGGGGAGCTGTTTTTT. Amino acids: CASRISAQKTGELFF.

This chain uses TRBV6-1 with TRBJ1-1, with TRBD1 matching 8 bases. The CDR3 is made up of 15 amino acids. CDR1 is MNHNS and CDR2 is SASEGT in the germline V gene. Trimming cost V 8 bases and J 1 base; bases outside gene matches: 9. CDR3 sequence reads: CASAGAGTGNTEAFF. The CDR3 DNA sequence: TGTGCCAGCGCTGGTGCTGGGACAGGGAACACTGAAGCTTTCTTT.

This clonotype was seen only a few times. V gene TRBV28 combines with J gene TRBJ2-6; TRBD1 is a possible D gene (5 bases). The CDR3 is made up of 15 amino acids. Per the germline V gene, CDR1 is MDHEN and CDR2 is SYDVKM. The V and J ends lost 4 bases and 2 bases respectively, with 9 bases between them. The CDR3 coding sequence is TGTGCCAGCAGTTCTCTCAGGGCTGGGGCCAACGTCCTGACTTTC. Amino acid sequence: CASSSLRAGANVLTF. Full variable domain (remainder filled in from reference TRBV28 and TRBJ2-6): DVKVTQSSRYLVKRTGEKVFLECVQDMDHENMFWYRQDPGLGLRLIYFSYDVKMKEKGDIPEGYSVSREKKERFSLILESASTNQTSMYLCASSSLRAGANVLTFGAGSRLTVL.

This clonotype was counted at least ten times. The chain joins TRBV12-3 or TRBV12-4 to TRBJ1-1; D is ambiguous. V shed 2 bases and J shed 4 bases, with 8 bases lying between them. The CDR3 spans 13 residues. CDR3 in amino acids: CASSLSRLTEAFF. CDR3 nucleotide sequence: TGTGCCAGCAGTTTAAGCAGGCTCACTGAAGCTTTCTTT.

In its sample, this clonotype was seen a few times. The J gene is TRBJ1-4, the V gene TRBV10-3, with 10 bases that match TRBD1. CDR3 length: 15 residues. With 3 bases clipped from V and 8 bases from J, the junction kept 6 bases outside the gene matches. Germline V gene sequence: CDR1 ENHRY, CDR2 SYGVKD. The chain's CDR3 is CAISDRQGAGEKLFF. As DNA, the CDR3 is TGTGCCATCAGTGACAGACAGGGGGCCGGGGAAAAACTGTTTTTT.

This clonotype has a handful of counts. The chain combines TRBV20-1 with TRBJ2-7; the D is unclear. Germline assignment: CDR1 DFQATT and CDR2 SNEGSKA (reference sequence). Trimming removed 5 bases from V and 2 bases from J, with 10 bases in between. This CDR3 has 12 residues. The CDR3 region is CSAGVRPYEQYF. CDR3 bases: TGCAGTGCTGGGGTCCGACCCTACGAGCAGTACTTC.

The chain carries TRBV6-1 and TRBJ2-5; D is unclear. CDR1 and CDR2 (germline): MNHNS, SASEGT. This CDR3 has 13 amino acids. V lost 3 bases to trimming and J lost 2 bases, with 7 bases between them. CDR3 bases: TGTGCCAGCAGTGATAGGCTACAAGAGACCCAGTACTTC. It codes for CASSDRLQETQYF.

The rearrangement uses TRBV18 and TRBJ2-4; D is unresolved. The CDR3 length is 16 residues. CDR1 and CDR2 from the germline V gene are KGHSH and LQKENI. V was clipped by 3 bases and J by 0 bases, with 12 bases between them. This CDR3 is CASSPGSPQAKNIQYF. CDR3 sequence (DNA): TGTGCCAGCTCACCCGGGTCCCCGCAAGCCAAAAACATTCAGTACTTC.

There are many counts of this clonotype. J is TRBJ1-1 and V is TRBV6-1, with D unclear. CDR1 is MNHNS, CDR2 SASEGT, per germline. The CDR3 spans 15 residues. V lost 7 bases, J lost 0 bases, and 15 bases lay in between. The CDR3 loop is CASNPKGGMNTEAFF. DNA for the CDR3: TGTGCCAGCAACCCCAAAGGCGGGATGAACACTGAAGCTTTCTTT.

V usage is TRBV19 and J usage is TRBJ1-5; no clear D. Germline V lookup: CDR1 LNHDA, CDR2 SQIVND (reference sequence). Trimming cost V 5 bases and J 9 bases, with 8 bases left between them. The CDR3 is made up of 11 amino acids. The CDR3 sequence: CASSLPGPQHF. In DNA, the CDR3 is TGTGCCAGTAGTTTACCGGGGCCCCAGCATTTT. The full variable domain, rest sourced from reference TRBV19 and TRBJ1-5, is DGGITQSPKYLFRKEGQNVTLSCEQNLNHDAMYWYRQDPGQGLRLIYYSQIVNDFQKGDIAEGYSVSREKKESFPLTVTSAQKNPTAFYLCASSLPGPQHFGDGTRLSIL.

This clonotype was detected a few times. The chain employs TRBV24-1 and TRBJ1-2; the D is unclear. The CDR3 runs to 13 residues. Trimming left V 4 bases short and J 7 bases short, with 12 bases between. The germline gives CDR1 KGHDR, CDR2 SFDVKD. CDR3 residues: CATSDVTTSGYTF. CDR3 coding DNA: TGTGCCACCAGTGACGTGACGACTTCTGGCTACACCTTC.

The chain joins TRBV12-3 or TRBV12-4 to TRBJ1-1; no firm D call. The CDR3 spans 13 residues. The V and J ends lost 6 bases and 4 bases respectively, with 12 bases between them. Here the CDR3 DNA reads TGTGCCAGCAGACTCACTGGGGTCACTGAAGCTTTCTTT. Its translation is CASRLTGVTEAFF.

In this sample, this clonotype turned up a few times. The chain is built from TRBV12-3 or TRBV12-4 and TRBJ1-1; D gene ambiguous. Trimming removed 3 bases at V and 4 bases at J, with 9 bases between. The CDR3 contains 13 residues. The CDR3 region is CASSFAEATEAFF. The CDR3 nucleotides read TGTGCCAGCAGTTTCGCCGAAGCCACTGAAGCTTTCTTT.

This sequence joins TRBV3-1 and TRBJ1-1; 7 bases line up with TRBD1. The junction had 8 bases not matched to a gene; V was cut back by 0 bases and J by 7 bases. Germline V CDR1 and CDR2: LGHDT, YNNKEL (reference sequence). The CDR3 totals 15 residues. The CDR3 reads CASSQESRGGGEAFF. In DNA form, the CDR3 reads TGTGCCAGCAGCCAAGAAAGCAGGGGGGGAGGTGAAGCTTTCTTT.

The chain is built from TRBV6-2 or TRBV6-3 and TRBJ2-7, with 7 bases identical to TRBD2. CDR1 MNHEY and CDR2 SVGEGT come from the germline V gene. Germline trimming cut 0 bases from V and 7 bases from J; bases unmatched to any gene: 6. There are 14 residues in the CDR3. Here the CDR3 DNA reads TGTGCCAGCAGTTACTCTAGCGGAGCGGGAGAGCAGTACTTC. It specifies CASSYSSGAGEQYF.